Presented here are 4 T cell receptor beta chains from one specimen sequenced in a study of control samples from healthy donors and cancer patients. Measured with immunoSEQ multiplex PCR; TCRdb has only the in-frame clones, and not every one. This sample's table has about 190,000 clones. The specimen sequenced was blood. The source of these receptors is a woman aged 25 to 39 in good health.

Regarding this clone: Other DNA sequences from this sample encode an identical CDR3 as well. The chain has TRBV29-1 and TRBJ1-2; D is uncertain. The germline CDR1 and CDR2 sequences are SQVTM and ANQGSEA. V lost 6 bases, J lost 6 bases, and 5 bases lay in between. This CDR3 has 9 amino acids. The CDR3 bases are TGCAGCGTCGAGGATGGCTACACCTTC. It yields the protein CSVEDGYTF.

The rearrangement links TRBV11-2 to TRBJ2-4, with D perhaps given as TRBD1 or TRBD2 (5 bases each). This CDR3 is built from 14 residues. Trimming removed 1 base at V and 2 bases at J, with 6 bases between. Germline V gene lookup returns CDR1 SGHAT and CDR2 FQNNGV. CDR3: CASSLGGSKNIQYF. CDR3 in DNA: TGTGCCAGCAGCTTAGGGGGGTCCAAAAACATTCAGTACTTC.

J is TRBJ2-1 and V is TRBV7-8, with 8 bases aligning to TRBD2. This CDR3 is 15 amino acids long. Trimming removed 1 base from V and 7 bases from J; junction bases left unmatched: 6. Germline CDR1 and CDR2: SGHVS and FQNEAQ. CDR3 loop: CASSLDRGGRNEQFF. CDR3 bases: TGTGCCAGCAGCTTAGATCGGGGGGGGCGGAATGAGCAGTTCTTC.

This rearrangement joins TRBV5-5 to TRBJ2-6; TRBD1 might be the D (6 bases). Trimming shortened V by 3 bases and J by 1 base, and 11 bases separated the two germline ends. CDR1 and CDR2 from the germline V gene are SGHKS and YYEKEE (reference sequence). The CDR3 runs to 16 residues. The CDR3 region has the DNA TGTGCCAGCAGCTGGGACATCGGATCTGGGGCCAACGTCCTGACTTTC. This encodes CASSWDIGSGANVLTF.